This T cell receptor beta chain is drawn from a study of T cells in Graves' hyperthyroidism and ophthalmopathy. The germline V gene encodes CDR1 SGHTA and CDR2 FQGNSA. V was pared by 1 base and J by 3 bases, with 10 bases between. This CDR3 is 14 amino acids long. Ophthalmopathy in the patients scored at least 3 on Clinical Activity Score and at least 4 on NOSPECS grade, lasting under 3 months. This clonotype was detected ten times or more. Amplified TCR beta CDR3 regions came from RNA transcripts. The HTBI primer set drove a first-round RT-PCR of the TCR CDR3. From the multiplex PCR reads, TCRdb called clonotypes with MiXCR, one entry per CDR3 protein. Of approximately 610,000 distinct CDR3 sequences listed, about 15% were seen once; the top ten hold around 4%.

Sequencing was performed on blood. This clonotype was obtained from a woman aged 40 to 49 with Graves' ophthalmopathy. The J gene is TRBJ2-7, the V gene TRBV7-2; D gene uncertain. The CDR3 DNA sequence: TGTGCCAGCAGCTTAGGTCAACAGAGCTACGAGCAGTACTTC. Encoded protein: CASSLGQQSYEQYF.